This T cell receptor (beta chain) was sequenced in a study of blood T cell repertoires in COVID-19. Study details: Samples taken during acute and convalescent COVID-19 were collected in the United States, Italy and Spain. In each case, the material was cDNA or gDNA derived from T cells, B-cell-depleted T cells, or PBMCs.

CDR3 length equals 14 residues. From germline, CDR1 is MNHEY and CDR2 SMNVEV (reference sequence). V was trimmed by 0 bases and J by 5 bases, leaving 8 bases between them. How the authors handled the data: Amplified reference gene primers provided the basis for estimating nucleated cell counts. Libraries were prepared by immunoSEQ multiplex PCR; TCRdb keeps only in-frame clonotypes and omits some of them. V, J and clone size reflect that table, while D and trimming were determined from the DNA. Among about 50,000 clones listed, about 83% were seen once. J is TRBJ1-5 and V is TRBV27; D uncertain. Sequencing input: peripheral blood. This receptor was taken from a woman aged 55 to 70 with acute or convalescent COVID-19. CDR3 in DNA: TGTGCCAGCAGTTTATCGAGGTCCGATCAGCCCCAGCATTTT. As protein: CASSLSRSDQPQHF.